This entry lists 23 T cell receptor beta chains sequenced from one sample in a study of blood T cell repertoires in COVID-19 (dated by TCRdb to about 2020). The receptor library was made with the immunoSEQ multiplex PCR assay. Entries here come from immuneACCESS through TCRdb and include only in-frame sequences with V and J called. Some clones fail to appear in such tables; in the studies checked, an unresolved V gene covers under half of the shortfall, and the cause of the remainder is unknown. The table for this sample lists roughly 260,000 clones; roughly 90% of them were counted only once. Of the sample, around 2.2% falls within the top ten clones. The sequencing sample was made of peripheral blood. The receptors originated from a woman in her forties or fifties who had recovered from COVID-19.

In DNA, the CDR3 is TGTGCCAGCAGCTCCGGACAGGGGGCTATTGGGAATCAGCCCCAGCATTTT. Amino acids: CASSSGQGAIGNQPQHF. This sequence joins TRBV11-2 and TRBJ1-5, with TRBD1 matching over 11 bases. From germline, CDR1 is SGHAT and CDR2 FQNNGV. The CDR3 length is 17 residues. V gave up 4 bases and J gave up 4 bases; unmatched junction bases: 9.

In its sample, this clone was seen once. The gene calls are TRBV28 and TRBJ1-2; no definite D call. The germline V gene encodes CDR1 MDHEN and CDR2 SYDVKM. This CDR3 is built from 12 residues. V was trimmed by 7 bases and J by 4 bases, leaving 10 bases between them. The CDR3 DNA reads as TGTGCCAGCACCCCCGGTCTCTATGGCTACACCTTC. Its translation is CASTPGLYGYTF.

The chain couples TRBV15 to TRBJ2-1; 9 bases are shared with TRBD2. The CDR3 is 16 amino acids. With 0 bases clipped from V and 9 bases from J, the junction kept 9 bases outside the gene matches. The germline V gene encodes CDR1 LNHNV and CDR2 YYDKDF (reference sequence). The CDR3 coding sequence is TGTGCCACCAGCAGAGATATAGCGGGGGCGGCGGGTGAGCAGTTCTTC. It translates to CATSRDIAGAAGEQFF.

This chain connects TRBV9 to TRBJ2-1, with 8 positions matching TRBD1. CDR1 SGDLS and CDR2 YYNGEE come from the germline V gene. This CDR3 is built from 14 residues. V shed 4 bases and J 8 bases; nucleotides not matched to a gene: 8. DNA for the CDR3: TGTGCCAGCAGCCCCCGGGCAGGGGGCCATGAGCAGTTCTTC. It yields the protein CASSPRAGGHEQFF. The variable domain in full, with the rest retrieved from reference TRBV9 and TRBJ2-1, is DSGVTQTPKHLITATGQRVTLRCSPRSGDLSVYWYQQSLDQGLQFLIQYYNGEERAKGNILERFSAQQFPDLHSELNLSSLELGDSALYFCASSPRAGGHEQFFGPGTRLTVL.

The V gene is TRBV2, the J gene TRBJ1-4; TRBD1 might be the D (6 bases). The CDR3 is 15 residues long. V dropped 7 bases and J dropped 3 bases, with 15 bases sitting between them. From germline, CDR1 is SNHLY and CDR2 FYNNEI. CDR3 coding DNA: TGTGCCAGCAATAAATGGACAGCTTCTAATGAAAAACTGTTTTTT. Amino acid sequence: CASNKWTASNEKLFF.

The DNA for the CDR3 is TGTGCCACCAGTAGGAGGGGAGTGGGTAGCAATCAGCCCCAGCATTTT. Encoded protein: CATSRRGVGSNQPQHF. The chain combines TRBV15 with TRBJ1-5; D possibly corresponds to TRBD1 (5 bases). CDR3 size: 16 residues. V shed 6 bases and J shed 0 bases, with 15 bases lying between them. Germline CDR1 and CDR2: LNHNV and YYDKDF (reference sequence). Filled out from reference TRBV15 and TRBJ1-5, the complete variable domain reads DAMVIQNPRYQVTQFGKPVTLSCSQTLNHNVMYWYQQKSSQAPKLLFHYYDKDFNNEADTPDNFQSRRPNTSFCFLDIRSPGLGDTAMYLCATSRRGVGSNQPQHFGDGTRLSIL.

The J gene is TRBJ1-1, the V gene TRBV7-9; tentatively, D is TRBD1 (6 bases). The CDR3 has 13 amino acids. Between the trimmed V and J ends, which lost 3 bases and 7 bases, there was a span of 12 bases. In germline, CDR1 is SEHNR, CDR2 FQNEAQ (reference sequence). CDR3 DNA sequence: TGTGCCAGCAGCTTTTACAGGGACGGTGAAGCTTTCTTT. Protein sequence: CASSFYRDGEAFF.

A single count supports this clone. V and J are TRBV7-2 and TRBJ2-1, with TRBD2 matching over 8 bases. The length of the CDR3 is 15 residues. The germline V gene encodes CDR1 SGHTA and CDR2 FQGNSA. The trim removed 2 bases at V and 3 bases at J, leaving 3 bases unmatched. The CDR3 DNA reads as TGTGCCAGCAGCTTAAAAACTAGCGGCTACAATGAGCAGTTCTTC. Protein: CASSLKTSGYNEQFF. The full variable domain, its missing parts supplied by reference TRBV7-2 and TRBJ2-1, is GAGVSQSPSNKVTEKGKDVELRCDPISGHTALYWYRQSLGQGLEFLIYFQGNSAPDKSGLPSDRFSAERTGGSVSTLTIQRTQQEDSAVYLCASSLKTSGYNEQFFGPGTRLTVL.

The CDR3 bases are TGTGCCAGCAGAGATACAGGGGGCTGGGCAGATACGCAGTATTTT. Its protein product is CASRDTGGWADTQYF. The chain recombines TRBV6-6 with TRBJ2-3; 9 nucleotides line up with TRBD1. V dropped 6 bases and J dropped 4; count of bases not matched to a gene: 8. Germline V gives CDR1 MNHNY, CDR2 SVGAGI (reference sequence). The CDR3 contains 15 residues.

The chain carries TRBV10-2 and TRBJ1-2, with D possibly being TRBD1 (5 bases). The CDR3 is 13 residues long. Trimming removed 4 bases at V and 7 bases at J, with 13 bases between. Germline CDR1 is WSHSY and CDR2 is SAAADI. CDR3: CASSAGPPSGYTF. In nucleotides, the CDR3 is TGCGCCAGCAGTGCAGGGCCCCCTTCTGGCTACACCTTC.

The chain joins TRBV7-2 to TRBJ1-1; D remains unclear. V was shortened by 4 bases and J by 3 bases, with 9 bases between the two germline ends. The CDR3 is 13 amino acids. Looked up from germline, CDR1 is SGHTA and CDR2 is FQGNSA. The CDR3, as DNA: TGTGCCAGCAGCTGGAGTCTGGACACTGAAGCTTTCTTT. Protein: CASSWSLDTEAFF.

The rearrangement links TRBV10-2 to TRBJ2-7, with 8 positions matching TRBD2. Germline trimming cut 5 bases from V and 2 bases from J; bases unmatched to any gene: 5. There are 14 residues in the CDR3. CDR1 is WSHSY and CDR2 is SAAADI in the germline V gene. This CDR3 is CASSKGLGPYEQYF. CDR3 nucleotides: TGCGCCAGCAGTAAGGGACTAGGCCCCTACGAGCAGTACTTC.

This sequence joins TRBV25-1 and TRBJ1-1; D unresolved. The CDR3 loop spans 14 amino acids. Trimming shortened V by 6 bases and J by 1 base, and 12 bases separated the two germline ends. Per the germline V gene, CDR1 is MGHDK and CDR2 is SYGVNS. The CDR3 loop reads CASSGIRGNTEAFF. CDR3 in DNA: TGTGCCAGCAGCGGGATTCGGGGGAACACTGAAGCTTTCTTT.

The chain carries TRBV28 and TRBJ2-1; D gene unclear. Deletions cut 10 bases from V and 3 bases from J, with 22 bases between. The CDR3 covers 16 residues. In germline, CDR1 is MDHEN, CDR2 SYDVKM. CDR3 amino acids: CATRLRALGIYNEQFF. As DNA, the CDR3 is TGTGCCACCCGCCTCCGAGCTCTTGGTATCTACAATGAGCAGTTCTTC.

The J gene is TRBJ2-5, the V gene TRBV13; TRBD1 aligns across 7 bases. J gave up 4 bases and V 3 bases, and 8 bases lay outside the gene matches. The CDR3 consists of 15 residues. Germline values: CDR1 PRHDT, CDR2 FYEKMQ (reference sequence). CDR3 in amino acids: CASSFRTGAGETQYF. CDR3 nucleotides: TGTGCCAGCAGCTTTCGAACAGGGGCAGGAGAGACCCAGTACTTC.

The rearrangement uses TRBV5-1 and TRBJ1-2; a weak D match, TRBD1 (6 bases). Trimming removed 4 bases from V and 3 bases from J, with 10 bases in between. CDR3 size: 13 residues. Germline CDR1 and CDR2: SGHRS and YFSETQ. The CDR3 DNA reads TGCGCCAGCAGCCCCGCAGGGGACTATGGCTACACCTTC. This sequence encodes CASSPAGDYGYTF.

This chain links TRBV6-5 with TRBJ2-1, with TRBD2 matching over 8 bases. Per the germline V gene, CDR1 is MNHEY and CDR2 is SVGAGI. This CDR3 region has 14 residues. Trimming at V came to 7 bases and at J to 8 bases, leaving 10 bases not matched to a gene. CDR3: CASTQGLDRHEQFF. The CDR3 coding sequence is TGTGCCAGCACTCAGGGACTAGATAGACATGAGCAGTTCTTC.

The chain has TRBV9 and TRBJ2-1, with 9 nucleotides matching TRBD2. The germline V gene has CDR1 SGDLS and CDR2 YYNGEE. This CDR3 is built from 13 residues. The V gene end was trimmed by 6 bases and the J gene end by 7 bases; junction bases not matched to a gene: 5. CDR3 DNA: TGTGCCAGCACCAACAGCGGGGGGAATGAGCAGTTCTTC. It specifies CASTNSGGNEQFF. Full variable domain (remainder filled in from reference TRBV9 and TRBJ2-1): DSGVTQTPKHLITATGQRVTLRCSPRSGDLSVYWYQQSLDQGLQFLIQYYNGEERAKGNILERFSAQQFPDLHSELNLSSLELGDSALYFCASTNSGGNEQFFGPGTRLTVL.

In regard to this clone: Other DNA sequences from this sample encode an identical CDR3 as well. This rearrangement joins TRBV5-1 to TRBJ1-2; TRBD1 is a possible D gene (5 bases). CDR1 is SGHRS and CDR2 is YFSETQ in the germline V gene. Trimming pared 0 bases from V and 2 bases from J, leaving 8 bases between. CDR3 size: 14 residues. This CDR3 reads CASSLGQGNYGYTF. For the CDR3, the DNA is TGCGCCAGCAGCTTGGGGCAGGGAAACTATGGCTACACCTTC.

The chain links TRBV29-1 to TRBJ1-2; no firm D call. Looked up from germline, CDR1 is SQVTM and CDR2 is ANQGSEA. The V gene lost 8 bases and the J gene lost 2 bases, with 9 bases spanning the gap. The CDR3 is made up of 11 amino acids. The CDR3 DNA is TGCAGCTCTTGGGAGAACTATGGCTACACCTTC. Residues: CSSWENYGYTF.

The gene calls are TRBV25-1 and TRBJ2-5; 7 nucleotides align to TRBD2. There are 14 residues in the CDR3. Germline lookup yields CDR1 MGHDK and CDR2 SYGVNS. V shed 1 base, J shed 6 bases, and the junction held 5 bases outside the gene matches. The CDR3 DNA reads as TGTGCCAGCAGTGAATTCGGGGGGTTGAAGACCCAGTACTTC. It translates to CASSEFGGLKTQYF.

This chain connects TRBV30 to TRBJ2-7; TRBD1 agrees at 10 bases. Trimming removed 4 bases from V and 3 bases from J; junction bases left unmatched: 9. The CDR3 totals 15 residues. CDR1 is GTSNPN and CDR2 is SVGIG in the germline V gene (reference sequence). The CDR3 DNA reads TGTGCCTGGATTTTCTACCGGGACAGGGGCTACGAGCAGTACTTC. As protein: CAWIFYRDRGYEQYF. Variable domain in full (rest from reference TRBV30 and TRBJ2-7): SQTIHQWPATLVQPVGSPLSLECTVEGTSNPNLYWYRQAAGRGLQLLFYSVGIGQISSEVPQNLSASRPQDRQFILSSKKLLLSDSGFYLCAWIFYRDRGYEQYFGPGTRLTVT.

The gene calls are TRBV19 and TRBJ2-2; 10 nucleotides align to TRBD1. CDR3 length equals 16 residues. V trimming: 5 bases; J trimming: 1 base; junction bases outside the gene matches: 4. Germline values: CDR1 LNHDA, CDR2 SQIVND (reference sequence). CDR3 amino acids: CASSLRDRGNTGELFF. The CDR3 coding sequence is TGTGCCAGTAGTCTCCGGGACAGGGGGAACACCGGGGAGCTGTTTTTT.